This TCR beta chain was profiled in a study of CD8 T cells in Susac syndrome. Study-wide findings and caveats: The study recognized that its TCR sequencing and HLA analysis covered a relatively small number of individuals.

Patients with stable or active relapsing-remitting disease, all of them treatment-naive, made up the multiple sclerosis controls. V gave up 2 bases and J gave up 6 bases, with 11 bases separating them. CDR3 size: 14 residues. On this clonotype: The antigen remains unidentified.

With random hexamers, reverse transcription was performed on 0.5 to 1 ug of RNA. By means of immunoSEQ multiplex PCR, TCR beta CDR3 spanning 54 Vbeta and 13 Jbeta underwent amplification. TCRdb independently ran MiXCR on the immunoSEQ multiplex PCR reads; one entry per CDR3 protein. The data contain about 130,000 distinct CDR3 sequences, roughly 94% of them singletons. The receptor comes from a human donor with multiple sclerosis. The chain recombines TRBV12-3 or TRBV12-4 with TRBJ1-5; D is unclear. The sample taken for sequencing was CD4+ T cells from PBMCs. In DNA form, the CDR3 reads TGTGCCAGCAGTTTAATGGAGGGTGGTCAGCCCCAGCATTTT. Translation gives CASSLMEGGQPQHF.